The 2 T cell receptor beta chains below were found in one sample sequenced in a study of T cell repertoires in cytomegalovirus infection. TCRdb redid the calling of the reads with MiXCR, one entry per CDR3 protein. The sample records about 500,000 distinct CDR3 sequences, around 35% being singletons. No antigen has been identified for these receptors. The sample was cultured PBMCs, taken from culture after CMV antigen stimulation. The receptor source for this set is a human donor in good health (CMV status not recorded). Some clones in this sample may be carry-over from other donors' samples.

This clonotype was picked up a small number of times. The rearrangement links TRBV7-2 to TRBJ2-7; no firm D call. Trimming shortened V by 3 bases and J by 1 base, and 13 bases separated the two germline ends. The CDR3 runs to 15 residues. Per germline, CDR1 SGHTA and CDR2 FQGNSA. CDR3 protein: CASSLGTSASYEQYF. The CDR3 nucleotides read TGTGCCAGCAGCTTGGGCACATCAGCTTCCTACGAGCAGTACTTC.

J is TRBJ1-1 and V is TRBV5-6, with 9 bases matching TRBD1. V trimming: 6 bases; J trimming: 1 base; junction bases outside the gene matches: 16. This CDR3 is 18 amino acids long. From germline, CDR1 is SGHDT and CDR2 YYEEEE. Here the CDR3 reads CASIAHPTGGFANTEAFF. DNA of the CDR3: TGTGCCAGCATCGCCCACCCAACAGGGGGCTTTGCGAACACTGAAGCTTTCTTT.